These T cell receptor beta chains were read from a single sample in a study of cytomegalovirus exposure and HLA in healthy donors. Sequencing used immunoSEQ multiplex PCR; TCRdb keeps in-frame clones, though not all of them. The sample holds some 190,000 clones, roughly 86% seen once. Sequences were obtained from PBMCs. Source of these receptors: a woman aged 18 to 35 in good health and CMV-seronegative. The CDR3 runs from the conserved cysteine through the conserved F or W. The D gene is left open where the match is weak. The listing skips clone size in some rows; elsewhere it reads once, few, many or a size class.

clone_size j_call v_call d_call cdr3_length cdr3_aa cdr3_nt
NA TRBJ1-4 TRBV10-3 TRBD1 16 CAIGEDRAATNEKLFF TGTGCCATCGGGGAGGACAGGGCTGCAACTAATGAAAAACTGTTTTTT
NA TRBJ1-6 TRBV5-1 TRBD1 14 CASSLTGGNSPLHF TGCGCCAGCAGCTTGACAGGGGGCAATTCACCCCTCCACTTT
NA TRBJ2-3 TRBV6-4 TRBD1 15 CASSDGTGSTDTQYF TGTGCCAGCAGTGACGGGACAGGGAGCACAGATACGCAGTATTTT
NA TRBJ1-1 TRBV19 TRBD1 14 CASSPTGQGFGAFF TGTGCCAGTAGCCCTACGGGACAGGGGTTTGGGGCTTTCTTT
NA TRBJ2-5 TRBV7-3 NA 14 CASSLGGGLETQYF TGTGCCAGCAGCTTAGGAGGAGGGTTAGAGACCCAGTACTTC
NA TRBJ1-5 TRBV9 NA 16 CASSLGQGNSNQPQHF TGTGCCAGCAGCCTCGGGCAGGGGAATAGCAATCAGCCCCAGCATTTT
few TRBJ2-1 TRBV15 NA 13 CATSRGQGNEQFF TGTGCCACCAGCCGAGGGCAGGGAAATGAGCAGTTCTTC
NA TRBJ2-3 TRBV19 NA 14 CASSIWGDTDTQYF TGTGCCAGTAGTATTTGGGGGGACACAGATACGCAGTATTTT
NA TRBJ2-2 TRBV29-1 TRBD1 17 CSVEFWSRQGGSGELFF TGCAGCGTCGAGTTTTGGTCGCGACAGGGGGGTTCCGGGGAGCTGTTTTTT
NA TRBJ2-1 TRBV7-9 TRBD1 13 CASKEGAEDEQFF TGTGCCAGCAAAGAGGGGGCGGAGGATGAGCAGTTCTTC
NA TRBJ1-4 TRBV9 TRBD1 14 CASSPWGDSEKLFF TGTGCCAGCAGCCCATGGGGGGACAGTGAAAAACTGTTTTTT
NA TRBJ1-5 TRBV5-1 TRBD1 15 CASSLEGQAYQPQHF TGCGCCAGCAGCTTGGAGGGACAGGCTTATCAGCCCCAGCATTTT
NA TRBJ2-7 TRBV4-1 TRBD1 20 CASSHPKTGGLGPLYYEQYF TGCGCCAGCAGCCACCCTAAGACAGGGGGCTTAGGGCCCCTCTACTACGAGCAGTACTTC
NA TRBJ2-5 TRBV28 TRBD1 16 CASSYETGGGGETQYF TGTGCCAGCAGTTATGAGACAGGGGGCGGAGGGGAGACCCAGTACTTC
NA TRBJ1-1 TRBV9 TRBD1 15 CASSPWGQGDTEAFF TGTGCCAGCAGCCCGTGGGGACAGGGCGACACTGAAGCTTTCTTT
NA TRBJ2-7 TRBV5-4 TRBD2 14 CASSFSSGGYEQYF TGTGCCAGCAGCTTTTCTAGCGGGGGATACGAGCAGTACTTC
NA TRBJ1-2 TRBV6-5 TRBD1 11 CARGQGDGYTF TGTGCCAGAGGACAGGGTGATGGCTACACCTTC
NA TRBJ1-2 TRBV4-1 NA 14 CASSHQALNYGYTF TGCGCCAGCAGCCACCAGGCCCTTAACTATGGCTACACCTTC
NA TRBJ2-5 TRBV6-6 TRBD2 16 CASSYSTSGGAETQYF TGTGCCAGCAGTTACTCGACTAGCGGGGGGGCGGAGACCCAGTACTTC
NA TRBJ1-5 TRBV6-1 TRBD1 15 CASRRGQGGIQPQHF TGTGCCAGCAGGAGAGGACAGGGGGGGATCCAGCCCCAGCATTTT
once TRBJ1-3 TRBV19 NA 11 CAVFTGDTIYF TGTGCCGTCTTCACAGGTGACACCATATATTTT
NA TRBJ1-1 TRBV6-5 TRBD1 15 CASSYQGDRVVEAFF TGTGCCAGCAGTTACCAGGGGGACAGGGTGGTTGAAGCTTTCTTT
NA TRBJ1-1 TRBV18 TRBD1 18 CASSRIQGASHPNTEAFF TGTGCCAGCTCACGGATACAGGGGGCCTCCCACCCGAACACTGAAGCTTTCTTT
NA TRBJ1-4 TRBV29-1 NA 13 CSVEEGLNEKLFF TGCAGCGTTGAAGAGGGACTTAATGAAAAACTGTTTTTT
NA TRBJ2-5 TRBV7-6 TRBD2 14 CASSPGAGGETQYF TGTGCCAGCAGCCCGGGAGCGGGGGGTGAGACCCAGTACTTC
NA TRBJ2-7 TRBV5-4 NA 13 CASSLSSVGEQYF TGTGCCAGCAGCTTGTCCTCGGTCGGCGAGCAGTACTTC
NA TRBJ1-2 TRBV6-1 TRBD1 13 CASGQGPIYGYTF TGTGCCAGTGGACAGGGACCAATCTATGGCTACACCTTC
few TRBJ2-1 TRBV10-3 NA 16 CATNTAGGATYNEQFF TGTGCCACAAACACGGCAGGCGGGGCTACCTACAATGAGCAGTTCTTC
NA TRBJ1-5 TRBV7-8 TRBD1 15 CASRRTGASNQPQHF TGTGCCAGCAGAAGAACAGGGGCCAGCAATCAGCCCCAGCATTTT
NA TRBJ1-1 TRBV10-3 NA 15 CAISTRTAENTEAFF TGTGCCATCAGTACGAGGACAGCGGAAAACACTGAAGCTTTCTTT
NA TRBJ1-3 TRBV7-9 NA 16 CASSLEGQPPGNTIYF TGTGCCAGCAGCTTAGAAGGACAGCCCCCTGGAAACACCATATATTTT
once TRBJ1-5 TRBV27 NA 14 CASSPSSGHQPQHF TGTGCCAGCAGTCCATCGAGCGGGCATCAGCCCCAGCATTTT
NA TRBJ1-1 TRBV6-5 TRBD1 15 CASSSRDSQNTEAFF TGTGCCAGCAGTTCCCGGGACAGCCAGAACACTGAAGCTTTCTTT
few TRBJ2-7 TRBV4-2 NA 15 CASSQDQGAYGEQYF TGTGCCAGCAGCCAAGATCAGGGTGCGTACGGCGAGCAGTACTTC
many TRBJ2-2 TRBV6-4 TRBD1 15 CASSETGANTGELFF TGTGCCAGCAGTGAGACAGGGGCTAACACCGGGGAGCTGTTTTTT
NA TRBJ1-4 TRBV6-1 TRBD1 13 CASKTGGREKLFF TGTGCCAGCAAGACAGGGGGCAGAGAAAAACTGTTTTTT
NA TRBJ2-3 TRBV18 TRBD2 17 CASSPPGTRGGADTQYF TGTGCCAGCTCACCACCTGGGACCCGGGGGGGGGCAGATACGCAGTATTTT
NA TRBJ2-5 TRBV29-1 TRBD1 14 CSVAPTGSQETQYF TGCAGCGTTGCCCCGACAGGGTCTCAAGAGACCCAGTACTTC
NA TRBJ1-2 TRBV5-1 TRBD1 19 CASSHSRSRDRGLDYGYTF TGCGCCAGCAGCCATTCCCGATCTCGGGACAGGGGGCTTGACTATGGCTACACCTTC
NA TRBJ1-1 TRBV18 NA 15 CASSQRRIENTEAFF TGTGCCAGCTCACAACGGAGGATTGAGAACACTGAAGCTTTCTTT
NA TRBJ1-5 TRBV2 NA 12 CASTGGDQPQHF TGTGCCAGCACGGGCGGGGATCAGCCCCAGCATTTT
NA TRBJ2-2 TRBV4-1 TRBD1 18 CASSQDRPLTGGPGELFF TGCGCCAGCAGCCAAGATCGACCCCTGACAGGGGGCCCCGGGGAGCTGTTTTTT
NA TRBJ2-5 TRBV5-1 NA 13 CASSSRQQETQYF TGCGCCAGCAGCTCCCGACAGCAAGAGACCCAGTACTTC
NA TRBJ2-2 TRBV7-9 TRBD2 15 CASSLSGLAVGELFF TGTGCCAGCAGCTTATCGGGGCTAGCGGTCGGGGAGCTGTTTTTT
NA TRBJ1-1 TRBV5-1 NA 14 CASSLTAGAAEAFF TGCGCCAGCAGCTTGACTGCTGGGGCCGCTGAAGCTTTCTTT
NA TRBJ2-1 TRBV27 TRBD2 19 CASSLSPGLGVGFYNEQFF TGTGCCAGCAGTTTATCCCCGGGACTAGGGGTGGGCTTTTACAATGAGCAGTTCTTC
NA TRBJ2-4 TRBV4-1 TRBD1 16 CASSSFGRTGLNIQYF TGCGCCAGCAGCAGTTTTGGAAGGACAGGCTTAAACATTCAGTACTTC
NA TRBJ2-3 TRBV27 TRBD2 15 CASSWTSGYTDTQYF TGTGCCAGCAGTTGGACTAGCGGATACACAGATACGCAGTATTTT
NA TRBJ1-3 TRBV7-6 NA 16 CASSLVAGFSGNTIYF TGTGCCAGCAGCTTAGTCGCAGGGTTCTCTGGAAACACCATATATTTT
NA TRBJ1-1 TRBV30 TRBD1 13 CAWNRGTNTEAFF TGTGCCTGGAACAGGGGAACGAACACTGAAGCTTTCTTT
NA TRBJ2-7 TRBV27 NA 14 CASSPPGMRYEQYF TGTGCCAGCAGTCCCCCAGGGATGCGCTACGAGCAGTACTTC
NA TRBJ2-4 TRBV11-1 NA 14 CASSSQDTKNIQYF TGTGCCAGCAGCTCCCAGGATACTAAAAACATTCAGTACTTC
NA TRBJ2-1 TRBV7-7 TRBD2 16 CASSSLAGGPNNEQFF TGTGCCAGCAGCTCATTAGCGGGGGGGCCCAACAATGAGCAGTTCTTC
few TRBJ2-5 TRBV4-2 TRBD2 15 CASSQAGGPGETQYF TGTGCCAGCAGCCAAGCGGGAGGGCCTGGGGAGACCCAGTACTTC
few TRBJ2-7 TRBV14 NA 16 CASSPVDSPLSYEQYF TGTGCCAGCAGCCCAGTGGACAGTCCGTTGTCCTACGAGCAGTACTTC
NA TRBJ1-2 TRBV19 TRBD1 16 CASSNTETGSYYGYTF TGTGCCAGTAGCAACACGGAGACAGGGAGCTACTATGGCTACACCTTC
NA TRBJ1-4 TRBV7-2 TRBD1 15 CASSLQQGTNEKLFF TGTGCCAGCAGCCTTCAACAGGGGACTAATGAAAAACTGTTTTTT